The TCR beta chain described here comes from a study of blood T cells in healthy people across ages. Overall study: Capture by template switching was about one barcoded beta molecule per two T cells. Study-wide findings and caveats: Donor CMV infection status was unknown, possibly confounding age-related changes in expanded clonotypes.

Using a J-beta primer mix together with a sample-barcoded 5' primer, a second PCR was run for roughly 7 to 11 cycles. Samples each returned at least 3 million CDR3-containing paired-end reads. TCRdb passed the 5' RACE reads through MiXCR, listing each CDR3 protein once. The repertoire includes approximately 350,000 distinct CDR3 sequences, over 45% of them detected once, and approximately 51% sits in the top ten. This CDR3 is 14 amino acids long. Germline V lookup: CDR1 SGHAT, CDR2 FQNNGV. Comment on this clonotype: Its antigen is unknown. A junction boundary mismatches the germline segment, possibly from a read error.

The chain has TRBV11-2 and TRBJ1-1; weak D call: TRBD1 (5 bases). Sequenced: blood. The clonotype was recovered from a man aged 55-75 years in good health. Here the CDR3 reads CASGLEGLGTEAFF. The CDR3 nucleotides are TGTGCCAGCGGCTTGGAGGGGTTGGGGACTGAAGCTTTCTTT.